The rows below give T cell receptor beta chains drawn from one sample of a study of graft-versus-host responses after intestinal transplantation. These receptors' targets are unknown. Sequencing used immunoSEQ multiplex PCR; TCRdb keeps in-frame clones, though not all of them. The table lists 90,000 to 150,000 clones, approximately 96% of them singletons. The sample consisted of unstimulated CD8+ T cells sorted from spleen or lymph node cells, taken before intestinal transplant. These receptors originate from a human donor who received an intestinal transplant. Each CDR3 is given with its conserved first and last residue. D genes are given only for firm matches. The size entry is marked missing in some rows and otherwise reads once, few, many or a size class.

TGTGCCAGCAGTCCGGGGGGACTAGCGAGTGAGCAGTTCTTC	CASSPGGLASEQFF	TRBV27	TRBJ2-1	TRBD2	NA
TGTGCCAGCAGACTAGGGAACAATGAGCAGTTCTTC	CASRLGNNEQFF	TRBV6-1	TRBJ2-1	NA	NA
TGTGCCAGCAGTGTAACGGTAATCCCCTACAATGAGCAGTTCTTC	CASSVTVIPYNEQFF	TRBV6-1	TRBJ2-1	NA	NA
TGTGCCAGCAGCGGCCCGGATGAGCAGTTCTTC	CASSGPDEQFF	TRBV7-9	TRBJ2-1	NA	once
TGTGCCAGCAGCTACGGGGGGCCCGAGCAGTACTTC	CASSYGGPEQYF	TRBV11-1	TRBJ2-7	NA	once
TGTGCCAGCAGCCAAGAGGTGTCTAGCGGGATCTATGAGCAGTTCTTC	CASSQEVSSGIYEQFF	TRBV4-2	TRBJ2-1	TRBD2	NA
TGTGCCAGCAGCCCGTTGACTAGCGACTACAATGAGCAGTTCTTC	CASSPLTSDYNEQFF	TRBV7-2	TRBJ2-1	TRBD2	NA
TGTGCCAGCAGCCAAGAAGGGGGACACCTGAACACTGAAGCTTTCTTT	CASSQEGGHLNTEAFF	TRBV4-2	TRBJ1-1	NA	NA
TGTGCCAGCAGTTCGACTTACAGGGGGCGCGGACAGACCCAGTACTTC	CASSSTYRGRGQTQYF	TRBV28	TRBJ2-5	TRBD1	NA
TGTGCCAGCGAAGTGGGGAGAAGAACTAATGAAAAACTGTTTTTT	CASEVGRRTNEKLFF	TRBV2	TRBJ1-4	NA	NA
TGTGCCAGTAGTATAGGGACAGGGACCATGAACACTGAAGCTTTCTTT	CASSIGTGTMNTEAFF	TRBV19	TRBJ1-1	TRBD1	NA
TGTGCCAGCAGTGTCGGCTTCGGCACAGATACGCAGTATTTT	CASSVGFGTDTQYF	TRBV6-1	TRBJ2-3	NA	NA
TGTGCCTGGGACCGGACGGTGAACACTGAAGCTTTCTTT	CAWDRTVNTEAFF	TRBV30	TRBJ1-1	NA	NA
TGTGCCAGCAGTATCAGGGGACCTATAGTCAATGAGCAGCTCTTC	CASSIRGPIVNEQLF	TRBV27	TRBJ2-1	NA	NA
TGCGCCCGCAGCCGTAGGGGGGGGGAGCTGGGAAACACCATATATTTT	CARSRRGGELGNTIYF	TRBV4-1	TRBJ1-3	NA	NA
TGTGCCAGCAGCGTAACGGACAGCTATGGCTACACCTTC	CASSVTDSYGYTF	TRBV9	TRBJ1-2	NA	NA
TGTGCCACCAGCAGAGACCCCTGGGGCGTAGCGGGAGCAGATACGCAGTATTTT	CATSRDPWGVAGADTQYF	TRBV15	TRBJ2-3	TRBD2	NA
TGTGCCAGCAGTTACTCGGGGACTTACCCCTACGAGCAGTACTTC	CASSYSGTYPYEQYF	TRBV6-5	TRBJ2-7	NA	NA
TGCGCCAGCAGCTTGCTCTTATACAATGAGCAGTTCTTC	CASSLLLYNEQFF	TRBV5-1	TRBJ2-1	NA	once
TGTGCCAGCAGCCTCGGGGTAGCATGGGAGCAGTTCTTC	CASSLGVAWEQFF	TRBV7-8	TRBJ2-1	NA	NA
TGCGCCAGCAGCCCAAGAGTAGGGAGCACTGAAGCTTTCTTT	CASSPRVGSTEAFF	TRBV4-3	TRBJ1-1	NA	NA
TGTGCCAGCAACGGACAGCCCTATGGCTACACCTTC	CASNGQPYGYTF	TRBV2	TRBJ1-2	NA	NA
TGTGCCAGCAGTGCGACGAACAGGGCCGGGGCCAACGTCCTGACTTTC	CASSATNRAGANVLTF	TRBV25-1	TRBJ2-6	NA	NA
TGTGCCAGCAGTGAAGGAAATTCACCCCTCCACTTT	CASSEGNSPLHF	TRBV25-1	TRBJ1-6	NA	few
TGTGCCAGCAGTTCCCCCCCTACCGTAGCGCAAGAGACCCAGTACTTC	CASSSPPTVAQETQYF	TRBV28	TRBJ2-5	NA	NA
TGCGCCAGCAGCCAAGTCAACAGGGGGCCATATAGCAATCAGCCCCAGCATTTT	CASSQVNRGPYSNQPQHF	TRBV4-1	TRBJ1-5	TRBD1	NA
TGTGCCATCAGCCTACAGGGGGTTAGGAACACCATATATTTT	CAISLQGVRNTIYF	TRBV10-3	TRBJ1-3	TRBD1	few
TGTGCCAGCAGCTTGGGAGCGGGACTCTACGAGCAGTACTTC	CASSLGAGLYEQYF	TRBV7-2	TRBJ2-7	TRBD2	NA
TGTGCCAGCCCCTCGGGCCTGGATGAAAAACTGTTTTTT	CASPSGLDEKLFF	TRBV7-9	TRBJ1-4	NA	NA
TGTGCCAGCAGCTTGCTGGGACAGCTTAGCAATCAGCCCCAGCATTTT	CASSLLGQLSNQPQHF	TRBV5-8	TRBJ1-5	TRBD1	NA
TGTGCCAGCAGCTTAGCACTCAGGATCAGCTCCTACAATGAGCAGTTCTTC	CASSLALRISSYNEQFF	TRBV7-8	TRBJ2-1	NA	NA
TGCGCCAGCAGCCAAGTAGGAGCGGGAGTAATGAGTGAGCAGTTCTTC	CASSQVGAGVMSEQFF	TRBV4-1	TRBJ2-1	TRBD2	NA
TGTGCCAGCAGTATTACCCCGGGACTAGCGGGAGTGGGGGGATTTACCGGGGAGCTGTTTTTT	CASSITPGLAGVGGFTGELFF	TRBV28	TRBJ2-2	TRBD2	few
TGTGCCACCCGACCCTGGGACCAAGGGGACCAAGAGACCCAGTACTTC	CATRPWDQGDQETQYF	TRBV11-2	TRBJ2-5	NA	NA
TGCGCCAGCAGCTTGACAGGCGATTCCTACAATGAGCAGTTCTTC	CASSLTGDSYNEQFF	TRBV5-1	TRBJ2-1	NA	NA
TGTGCCAGCAGCTTGGGCGGGAGCTACAATGAGCAGTTCTTC	CASSLGGSYNEQFF	TRBV11-2	TRBJ2-1	TRBD2	NA
TGTGCCAGCAGCGTAGGGACAGGGCAGCCCCAGCATTTT	CASSVGTGQPQHF	TRBV9	TRBJ1-5	TRBD1	NA
TGTGCCATCAGTGAGTCTACAGGCTGGGATGAGCAGTTCTTC	CAISESTGWDEQFF	TRBV10-3	TRBJ2-1	NA	NA
TGTGCCAGCAGACCCGGGGGAGGGGCGGTGTATGAGCAGTTCTTC	CASRPGGGAVYEQFF	TRBV5-6	TRBJ2-1	TRBD2	NA
TGTGCCAGCAGCCCCGCTAGACAGGGGCCGAACGCTGAAGCTTTCTTT	CASSPARQGPNAEAFF	TRBV7-9	TRBJ1-1	TRBD1	NA
TGTGCCAGCAGCATACAAGACACTGAAGCTTTCTTT	CASSIQDTEAFF	TRBV13	TRBJ1-1	NA	NA
TGTGCCAGCAGCTTAGGTTTGTACAATGAGCAGTTCTTC	CASSLGLYNEQFF	TRBV5-6	TRBJ2-1	NA	NA
TGCGCCAGCAGCTTTGCGGGGCCAGACTGGAGAGGAAACACCATATATTTT	CASSFAGPDWRGNTIYF	TRBV5-1	TRBJ1-3	NA	NA
TGTGCCAGCAGCGAGTCCCCCGGACTAGCGGGAGGACTTGAGCAGTTCTTC	CASSESPGLAGGLEQFF	TRBV9	TRBJ2-1	TRBD2	NA
TGTGCCAGTACACCGGGGACTAGCGTTCGGAATGAGCAGTTCTTC	CASTPGTSVRNEQFF	TRBV19	TRBJ2-1	TRBD2	NA